This is a list of T cell receptor beta chains from one sample in a study of blood T cell repertoires in COVID-19. Profiled with immunoSEQ multiplex PCR; TCRdb holds only in-frame clones, not every one. The sample comprises roughly 170,000 clones, 60% to 85% of which are singletons, and about 7.8% rests with the top ten. Sequences were obtained from peripheral blood. The receptors derive from an older woman with COVID-19, enrolled during active disease. Each CDR3 is given with its conserved first and last residue.

j_call	v_call	cdr3_aa
TRBJ2-1	TRBV27	CASSPLAGVARNEQFF
TRBJ2-7	TRBV6-2/TRBV6-3	CASSYDLAASYEQYF
TRBJ2-3	TRBV7-3	CASSSLAERADTQYF
TRBJ1-1	TRBV5-1	CASRHTGRMNTEAFF
TRBJ2-5	TRBV7-9	CASSPPRQGVGETQYF
TRBJ2-7	TRBV24-1	CAPITGLAGTTYEQYF
TRBJ1-1	TRBV18	CASSLGQGAVGAFF
TRBJ2-1	TRBV7-9	CASSPHVPSSGGTEQFF
TRBJ1-1	TRBV28	CASSLMIGSSSEAFF
TRBJ1-2	TRBV28	CASSLSFYGYTF
TRBJ2-2	TRBV5-6	CASSLGQGAITGELFF
TRBJ2-5	TRBV2	CASNFERIQETQYF
TRBJ1-6	TRBV4-1	CASSQVSGGPNSPLHF
TRBJ1-1	TRBV5-5	CASSLVGGANTEAFF
TRBJ1-3	TRBV21-1	CASSPLADSGNTIYF
TRBJ2-7	TRBV11-2	CASSKIGQGYEQYF
TRBJ1-5	TRBV10-3	CAISDGPSNQPQHF
TRBJ2-5	TRBV11-2	CASSSRTTEQTQYF
TRBJ2-1	TRBV28	CASSSPRGSSSYNEQFF
TRBJ1-1	TRBV6-2/TRBV6-3	CASSSFGDRVFGTEAFF
TRBJ2-1	TRBV29-1	CSAGTSGSYNEQFF
TRBJ1-4	TRBV15	CATSRDRPGGEKLFF
TRBJ1-1	TRBV19	CASSTRDRNTEAFF
TRBJ2-3	TRBV7-3	CASSLSGTSGADTQYF
TRBJ2-1	TRBV5-1	CASSLAPGDHNEQFF
TRBJ1-5	TRBV12-3/TRBV12-4	CASSPLNQPQHF
TRBJ2-1	TRBV18	CASSPGQYNEQFF
TRBJ1-1	TRBV28	CASTDRGARSTEAFF
TRBJ2-1	TRBV6-2/TRBV6-3	CASSYPGPYNEQFF
TRBJ2-3	TRBV28	CASSSPGQEITDTQYF
TRBJ2-3	TRBV27	CASSPWGGLESSTDTQYF
TRBJ1-2	TRBV28	CASTPGGFGYGYTF
TRBJ2-2	TRBV28	CASSVFLTGELFF
TRBJ2-3	TRBV2	CASRYLAGGSTDTQYF
TRBJ2-7	TRBV2	CASMRSGSTYEQYF
TRBJ2-1	TRBV6-2/TRBV6-3	CASSYALAGVNEQFF
TRBJ2-5	TRBV7-9	CASSLSGLDGATQYF
TRBJ1-4	TRBV6-5	CASSYDRLEKLFF
TRBJ1-3	TRBV30	CAWSGTFGNTIYF
TRBJ1-2	TRBV28	CASSLSPLTRGYGYTF
TRBJ2-1	TRBV19	CASSIARVAYNEQFF
TRBJ1-6	TRBV28	CASSPSGGGQNSPLHF
TRBJ2-7	TRBV7-2	CASSSDHRALAGSYEQYF
TRBJ1-1	TRBV5-5	CASSFSLGRDTEAFF
TRBJ1-2	TRBV5-6	CASSLTPPRGYTF
TRBJ2-3	TRBV7-9	CASSLRTDTQYF
TRBJ2-1	TRBV14	CASSQRLAGYSYNEQFF
TRBJ2-1	TRBV7-3	CASSQNPPGAGNEQFF
TRBJ2-7	TRBV5-1	CASSFVLASSSTYEQYF
TRBJ2-3	TRBV4-3	CASSQELQGALHTQYF
TRBJ1-1	TRBV7-6	CASSLYGVGPNTEAFF
TRBJ2-7	TRBV30	CAWSVRGGYEQYF
TRBJ1-2	TRBV4-1	CASSQDNAPAHGYTF
TRBJ2-7	TRBV7-2	CASSLSSGITYEQYF
TRBJ1-5	TRBV11-2	CASSPGQGASQPQHF
TRBJ1-2	TRBV11-1	CASSSSTGGGYTF
TRBJ1-2	TRBV2	CASSPLTRQGYGYTF
TRBJ2-1	TRBV5-8	CASSLAQLAGGRGNEQFF